This T cell receptor (beta chain) was obtained from a study of blood T cells in healthy people across ages. The CDR3 is made up of 15 amino acids. V trimming: 1 base; J trimming: 8 bases; junction bases outside the gene matches: 7. Germline assignment: CDR1 SQVTM and CDR2 ANQGSEA. Donors were systemically healthy Caucasian individuals from Russia aged roughly 6 to 95 years. The authors ran a second PCR of about 6 to 12 cycles using a sample-barcoded 5' primer and a J-beta primer mix. TCRdb itself ran the 5' RACE reads through MiXCR, one entry per CDR3 protein. This sample carries around 1,700,000 distinct CDR3 sequences, roughly 28% of them seen once, and the ten largest clones take more than 6%. Study-level results: Roughly linear declines in TCR beta diversity per million T cells occurred with age. Any conclusive comparison of naive versus antigen-experienced cells was prevented by using unsorted PBMCs.

Points on this clonotype: Its target is not known.

This sequence was found in a woman aged 30 to 39 in good health. The sample taken for sequencing was blood. The chain combines TRBV29-1 with TRBJ2-1, with 11 bases that match TRBD1. This CDR3 is CSVEVPGQGDDEQFF. The DNA of the CDR3 is TGCAGCGTTGAAGTGCCGGGACAGGGGGATGATGAGCAGTTCTTC.